The 26 T cell receptor beta chains listed next were all sequenced from one sample in a study of T cell responses to AZD1222 COVID-19 vaccine. The table came from immunoSEQ multiplex PCR; TCRdb's copy has only in-frame clones and leaves some out. The sample comprises roughly 140,000 clones, about 93% of which are singletons, and 1.5% to 2% rests with the top ten. The material sequenced was peripheral blood, taken on day 0 of AZD1222 vaccination. The receptors originated from an adult in good health.

The chain couples TRBV20-1 to TRBJ1-5, with a tentative D call TRBD1 (5 bases). V dropped 3 bases and J dropped 10 bases, with 10 bases sitting between them. There are 11 residues in the CDR3. The germline gives CDR1 DFQATT, CDR2 SNEGSKA (reference sequence). CDR3 protein: CSARIRTPQHF. Written as DNA, the CDR3 is TGCAGTGCTAGGATCCGGACACCCCAGCATTTT.

This clone appeared a single time. V is TRBV9 and J is TRBJ2-7; D is uncertain. V gave up 0 bases and J gave up 6 bases, with 13 bases separating them. CDR3 length: 14 residues. The germline gives CDR1 SGDLS, CDR2 YYNGEE. CDR3: CASSVGVDGPEQYF. The CDR3 region has the DNA TGTGCCAGCAGCGTAGGTGTCGACGGGCCCGAGCAGTACTTC.

This chain uses TRBV30 with TRBJ2-2, with a weak D call TRBD2 (7 bases). Looked up from germline, CDR1 is GTSNPN and CDR2 is SVGIG (reference sequence). V was trimmed by 6 bases and J by 1 base, leaving 12 bases between them. The CDR3 has 14 residues. CDR3 region: CACRRGGNTGELFF. CDR3 in DNA: TGTGCCTGCCGGAGGGGGGGGAACACCGGGGAGCTGTTTTTT.

The rearrangement joins TRBV10-1 to TRBJ2-7, with D perhaps being TRBD1 or TRBD2 (5 bases each). Trimming shortened V by 6 bases and J by 3 bases, and 12 bases separated the two germline ends. The CDR3 covers 13 residues. The germline V gene has CDR1 WNHNN and CDR2 SYGVQD (reference sequence). The CDR3 region has the DNA TGCGCCAGCAGCCCCCGGGACGACTACGAGCAGTACTTC. Encoded protein: CASSPRDDYEQYF.

The chain couples TRBV6-1 to TRBJ2-7; 7 nucleotides align to TRBD1. Germline V CDR1 and CDR2: MNHNS, SASEGT. The CDR3 is 14 residues long. J was trimmed by 3 bases and V by 1 base; bases with no gene match: 3. DNA for the CDR3: TGTGCCAGCAGTGAAGAGCCAGGGGGCTACGAGCAGTACTTC. Its translation: CASSEEPGGYEQYF.

The sample holds one count of this clone. This rearrangement joins TRBV29-1 to TRBJ1-2, with D perhaps TRBD1 (5 bases). Germline V gene data show CDR1 as SQVTM and CDR2 as ANQGSEA. The V end lost 1 base, the J end lost 5 bases, and 20 bases lay between the germline ends. This CDR3 is built from 16 residues. Here the CDR3 DNA reads TGCAGCGTTGAAGGCGAGGGGACGGGGAACCTATATGGCTACACCTTC. Amino acid sequence: CSVEGEGTGNLYGYTF. The whole variable domain, remainder taken from reference TRBV29-1 and TRBJ1-2, is SAVISQKPSRDICQRGTSLTIQCQVDSQVTMMFWYRQQPGQSLTLIATANQGSEATYESGFVIDKFPISRPNLTFSTLTVSNMSPEDSSIYLCSVEGEGTGNLYGYTFGSGTRLTVV.

V is TRBV9 and J is TRBJ1-6; D gene unclear. The germline V and J ends were trimmed by 4 bases and 6 bases, with 11 bases remaining between them. The length of the CDR3 is 14 residues. The germline gives CDR1 SGDLS, CDR2 YYNGEE. The CDR3 is CASSPRVVNSPLHF. The CDR3 nucleotides read TGTGCCAGCAGCCCTCGGGTTGTTAATTCACCCCTCCACTTT. The full variable domain, with the rest looked up from reference TRBV9 and TRBJ1-6, is DSGVTQTPKHLITATGQRVTLRCSPRSGDLSVYWYQQSLDQGLQFLIQYYNGEERAKGNILERFSAQQFPDLHSELNLSSLELGDSALYFCASSPRVVNSPLHFGNGTRLTVT.

The rearrangement links TRBV19 to TRBJ1-5; D call uncertain. The CDR3 runs 14 residues. Germline lookup yields CDR1 LNHDA and CDR2 SQIVND (reference sequence). The V gene lost 6 bases and the J gene lost 9 bases, with 18 bases spanning the gap. The chain's CDR3 is CASSIPGAVGPQHF. The CDR3 nucleotides read TGTGCCAGTAGCATACCAGGCGCCGTGGGGCCCCAGCATTTT.

V gene TRBV24-1 combines with J gene TRBJ2-5, with TRBD2 matching 10 bases. The length of the CDR3 is 16 residues. V lost 4 bases, J lost 4 bases, and 8 bases stayed unmatched. Germline lookup yields CDR1 KGHDR and CDR2 SFDVKD. In DNA form, the CDR3 reads TGTGCCACCAGTGACCCTGGGGGACTAGCGCCAGAGACCCAGTACTTC. Translating gives CATSDPGGLAPETQYF.

The chain couples TRBV9 to TRBJ2-7; TRBD1 matches at 10 bases. V was clipped by 4 bases and J by 7 bases; unmatched bases: 14. CDR3 length: 16 residues. Germline-derived CDR1 and CDR2 are SGDLS and YYNGEE. In nucleotides, the CDR3 is TGTGCCAGCAGCCCACTCTCGGGGACAGGGGTCGGGGAGCAGTACTTC. It codes for CASSPLSGTGVGEQYF.

The chain has TRBV27 and TRBJ1-5, with TRBD1 matching over 7 bases. J was trimmed by 5 bases and V by 5 bases; bases with no gene match: 6. CDR1 and CDR2 from the germline V gene are MNHEY and SMNVEV (reference sequence). CDR3 length: 14 amino acids. CDR3: CASSRTGSDQPQHF. CDR3 in DNA: TGTGCCAGCAGTAGGACAGGATCCGATCAGCCCCAGCATTTT.

This chain uses TRBV2 with TRBJ1-2; 7 positions agree with TRBD1. The germline CDR1 and CDR2 sequences are SNHLY and FYNNEI. V lost 5 bases and J lost 5; bases outside the gene matches: 8. The CDR3 is made up of 14 amino acids. CDR3 in DNA: TGTGCCAGCAGTAAGGGGACAGCAGTTTATGGCTACACCTTC. Translation gives CASSKGTAVYGYTF.

The chain joins TRBV7-9 to TRBJ2-5; D might be TRBD1 (6 bases). V lost 7 bases, J lost 4 bases, and 16 bases lay in between. The germline V gene has CDR1 SEHNR and CDR2 FQNEAQ (reference sequence). The CDR3 covers 14 residues. The CDR3 DNA follows: TGTGCCAGCACCCAGCGAGTGGACAGAGAGACCCAGTACTTC. Translated, it gives CASTQRVDRETQYF.

This sequence joins TRBV27 and TRBJ2-1; 8 bases are a match to TRBD2. Germline trimming cut 3 bases from V and 7 bases from J; bases unmatched to any gene: 11. Germline V gene sequence: CDR1 MNHEY, CDR2 SMNVEV (reference sequence). The length of the CDR3 is 16 residues. The DNA for the CDR3 is TGTGCCAGCAGTTTCATGCCGGGACTAGTTGATAATGAGCAGTTCTTC. It translates to CASSFMPGLVDNEQFF.

The chain has TRBV5-5 and TRBJ1-2; D is uncertain. The germline V and J ends were trimmed by 1 base and 4 bases, with 5 bases remaining between them. This CDR3 is 12 amino acids long. Germline CDR1 SGHKS, CDR2 YYEKEE (reference sequence). CDR3: CASSLWTYGYTF. The CDR3 DNA follows: TGTGCCAGCAGCTTGTGGACCTATGGCTACACCTTC.

This chain connects TRBV6-1 to TRBJ1-6; the D is unclear. Germline V gene lookup returns CDR1 MNHNS and CDR2 SASEGT. The CDR3 runs to 13 residues. Trimming stripped 3 bases from V and 7 bases from J, with 7 bases between. The DNA of the CDR3 is TGTGCCAGCAGTGACAGTTCAAATTCACCCCTCCACTTT. Protein sequence: CASSDSSNSPLHF.

V and J are TRBV11-2 and TRBJ1-4; 7 nucleotides align to TRBD1. The CDR3 covers 17 residues. After removal of 0 bases from V and 3 bases from J, the junction contained 7 bases not matched to a gene. Germline V gene lookup returns CDR1 SGHAT and CDR2 FQNNGV. CDR3 amino acids: CASSLERQGEANEKLFF. CDR3 in DNA: TGTGCCAGCAGCTTAGAAAGGCAGGGGGAGGCTAATGAAAAACTGTTTTTT.

The V gene is TRBV24-1, the J gene TRBJ2-1, with 7 bases fitting TRBD1. V shed 4 bases and J 10 bases; nucleotides not matched to a gene: 6. This CDR3 contains 13 residues. Germline V lookup: CDR1 KGHDR, CDR2 SFDVKD. The CDR3 reads CATSDNPGQEQFF. The CDR3 nucleotides are TGTGCCACCAGTGACAATCCGGGACAGGAGCAGTTCTTC.

The chain joins TRBV5-1 to TRBJ1-5, with D maybe TRBD1 (5 bases). Trimming left V 0 bases short and J 3 bases short, with 7 bases between. This CDR3 has 14 residues. Germline V CDR1 and CDR2: SGHRS, YFSETQ. CDR3 sequence: CASSLGGVNQPQHF. As DNA, the CDR3 is TGCGCCAGCAGCTTGGGAGGGGTCAATCAGCCCCAGCATTTT. Combining the CDR3 with reference TRBV5-1 and TRBJ1-5 gives the whole variable domain KAGVTQTPRYLIKTRGQQVTLSCSPISGHRSVSWYQQTPGQGLQFLFEYFSETQRNKGNFPGRFSGRQFSNSRSEMNVSTLELGDSALYLCASSLGGVNQPQHFGDGTRLSIL.

V gene TRBV18 combines with J gene TRBJ2-7; 7 positions agree with TRBD2. The CDR3 consists of 15 residues. Germline CDR1 is KGHSH and CDR2 is LQKENI. Germline trimming cut 3 bases from V and 5 bases from J; bases unmatched to any gene: 10. In DNA, the CDR3 is TGTGCCAGCTCACCTCCTAGCGGACGTTCGGACGAGCAGTACTTC. Protein sequence: CASSPPSGRSDEQYF.

The chain carries TRBV18 and TRBJ1-5, with TRBD1 identical over 10 bases. Germline CDR1 and CDR2: KGHSH and LQKENI. V was pared by 4 bases and J by 7 bases, with 4 bases of the junction left unmatched. There are 14 residues in the CDR3. The CDR3 DNA sequence: TGTGCCAGCTCACGGGACAGGGGAGGACAGCCCCAGCATTTT. Its translation is CASSRDRGGQPQHF.

This rearrangement joins TRBV5-1 to TRBJ2-7, with D perhaps matching TRBD2 (5 bases). In germline, CDR1 is SGHRS, CDR2 YFSETQ. The V end lost 2 bases, the J end lost 7 bases, and 16 bases lay between the germline ends. The CDR3 extends over 14 amino acids. CDR3 residues: CASSFRARREEQYF. The DNA of the CDR3 is TGCGCCAGCAGCTTCCGGGCTCGCCGGGAAGAGCAGTACTTC.

For this clone: Other DNA sequences within the sample encode an identical CDR3. The V and J genes are TRBV18 and TRBJ1-6, with D uncertain. The ends were cut back, 2 bases at V and 8 bases at J, with 7 bases in the middle. The CDR3 totals 13 residues. The germline gives CDR1 KGHSH, CDR2 LQKENI. In DNA, the CDR3 is TGTGCCAGCTCACCAGGCGGGGATTCACCCCTCCACTTT. Amino acid sequence: CASSPGGDSPLHF.

This clone was observed a few times. This sequence joins TRBV25-1 and TRBJ1-1; 9 bases line up with TRBD1. V lost 3 bases to trimming and J lost 0 bases; unmatched junction nucleotides: 5. This CDR3 spans 16 amino acids. CDR1 and CDR2 (germline): MGHDK, SYGVNS. The CDR3 reads CASSELGQGLNTEAFF. CDR3 in DNA: TGTGCCAGCAGTGAGCTCGGACAGGGGTTGAACACTGAAGCTTTCTTT.

V is TRBV5-5 and J is TRBJ1-3; D call uncertain. Deletions cut 3 bases from V and 0 bases from J, with 7 bases between. Germline assignment: CDR1 SGHKS and CDR2 YYEKEE (reference sequence). The CDR3 contains 14 residues. In nucleotides, the CDR3 is TGTGCCAGCAGCTCCCGGAACTCTGGAAACACCATATATTTT. Amino acid sequence: CASSSRNSGNTIYF.

The chain has TRBV7-2 and TRBJ2-7; the D call may be TRBD1 or TRBD2 (6 bases each). Germline assignment: CDR1 SGHTA and CDR2 FQGNSA. This CDR3 is built from 14 residues. V gave up 5 bases and J gave up 4 bases, with 15 bases separating them. The DNA for the CDR3 is TGTGCCAGCAGCGGAATAGGGGGGATGTACGAGCAGTACTTC. As protein: CASSGIGGMYEQYF.